Reported below is one T cell receptor beta chain. The target of this receptor is not known. Nothing much larger sits one base from this clone, and base qualities are not available. The cohort consisted of 600 to 750 healthy bone marrow donors. All cohort members were sampled while nominally healthy, although unrecorded immune exposures were likely present. The donor tested CMV seronegative and was one of the 352 seronegative cohort members. A peripheral blood sample was provided by each donor, and peripheral blood mononuclear cells were used for TCR beta sequencing. Genomic DNA extraction from the blood cell samples was performed with the Qiagen DNeasy Blood Extraction Kit. Receptor libraries were prepared by the immunoSEQ multiplex PCR assay. The multiplex PCR relied on a mix of 60 forward primers for TCR Vbeta segments and 13 reverse primers for TCR Jbeta segments. Amplification of the CDR3 region of rearranged TCR beta genes was performed with a multiplex PCR assay on genomic DNA. The Illumina HiSeq System was used to sequence the amplified TCR beta libraries as 87-base-pair reads. On the authors' methods: In a later analysis, tens of millions of unique TCR beta chains were counted across the 690 or so repertoires, and roughly 11 million of these chains were shared by at least two donors. Raw reads were error-corrected and collapsed into unique sequences with a nearest-neighbor algorithm that merged closely related sequences to remove PCR and sequencing errors. CDR3 sequences were aligned to IMGT reference sequences to assign V, D and J gene segments. For a sequence to be retained, a match of at least six nucleotides was required to both a V gene segment and a J gene segment. A rearrangement was called productive if the CDR3 had no stop codons and remained in frame with V and J, and every other rearrangement was called non-productive. CDR3 was defined according to IMGT convention as the region running from the second conserved V-encoded cysteine to the conserved J-encoded phenylalanine. The earlier analysis of roughly 590 of the donors excluded any sequence lacking an unambiguous match to a single V gene segment. In an earlier analysis of 450 to 700 of the donors, V segments were called functional above 56.7% productive rearrangements and were called segregating when the between-donor standard deviation exceeded 5%. A statistical classification framework was built for diagnosing cytomegalovirus status from the catalog of TCR beta chain sequences. A later analysis assigned V and J genes by comparing TCR nucleotide sequences with IMGT/GENE-DB human TR gene sequences. A later analysis assigned CDR3 sequences and most-parsimonious VDJ recombination scenarios with the TCRdist pipeline. A later analysis defined each TCR beta chain by its CDR3 amino acid sequence plus V-gene family, and excluded reads lacking a unique V-gene family. As a way to deal with suspected cross-contamination and a sequencing artifact, a later analysis dropped roughly 620 nucleotide sequences that were highly shared and had low generation probability. For each public chain, a later analysis derived a clonal expansion index from normalized ranks of inferred template counts within each repertoire. In a later analysis, generation probabilities were computed with a VDJ recombination model fitted to out-of-frame rearrangements, and the resulting probabilities were checked against IGoR. Hypergeometric tests were used in a later analysis to score TCR-TCR, TCR-HLA and TCR-CMV co-occurrence, with a repertoire-size bias correction applied to the TCR pairs. To estimate false discovery rates, a later analysis permuted the HLA or CMV assignments 20 times. In a later analysis, co-occurring TCRs were grouped using DBSCAN, with TCRdist sequence similarity added in when clustering inside HLA-allele-positive subsets. Co-occurrence clustering excluded repertoires with fewer than 30,000 or more than 120,000 public chains, plus five with anomalous nucleotide sharing. Not all clones reach the TCRdb copy of this immuneACCESS table, which keeps in-frame sequences only. Checked studies attribute under half of the gap to unresolved V genes and leave the rest unexplained. V, J and clone size are those of that table, while D and trimming were read from the DNA. The sample has 140,000 to 150,000 clones on record, around 80% of them singletons. Together, the top ten hold 2.5% to 3% of the sample.

Reading from cysteine to phenylalanine, the CDR3 counts 13 amino acids. Just CDR3 DNA is preserved here, 39 bases in frame from base 1. At the junction V is shortened by 4 bases and J by 0 bases, with 6 bases in between. CDR1 SQVTM and CDR2 ANQGSEA are derived from the germline V gene. These data come from a study of cytomegalovirus exposure and HLA in healthy donors (dated by TCRdb to 2015 to 2018). Some background on the complete study: In an earlier analysis of 450 to 750 of the donors, around 300 Gb of sequence data and approximately 100 million unique TCR beta sequences from 150 million to 200 million T cells were reported. Roughly 320 gigabases of sequencing data and around 80 million unique TCR sequences made up an early release that covered under 750 HLA-typed donors. Of the 300 to 500 genotyped donors, approximately 80% were placed in the genetic ancestry cluster associated with self-reported Caucasian donors. The aim of the study was to test whether cataloging public T cell receptors could identify signatures of past pathogen exposure. The study profiled the T cell repertoires of 500 to 800 subjects by immunosequencing and related them to cytomegalovirus serostatus. In addition to the first cohort of around 670 subjects, a separate validation cohort of under 150 different subjects was used. To predict cytomegalovirus infection status, the study brought together high-throughput TCR immunosequencing, statistical association of individual TCRs with disease status, and machine learning. In a later analysis, previously published TCR beta repertoires from more than 500 donors were re-analyzed and high-resolution HLA genotyping was added so that TCR occurrence patterns could be studied. Rather than using new phenotypic data, the later analysis identified candidate immune exposures from TCR beta sequences and from how often those sequences occurred across donors. An earlier analysis of 587 of the donors used high-throughput TCR beta sequencing to judge whether each TCR beta V gene segment behaved as functional or pseudogenic. Donor age, sex, ethnicity and CMV serostatus were compiled alongside the repertoire data. Genome-wide SNP genotypes for about three fifths of the roughly 670 donors were used in a later genetic analysis, which treated that subset as a discovery cohort. All discovery cohort repertoires had been generated using a single sequencing platform. HLA typing covered class I and class II loci at four-digit resolution. The number of donors typed differed by locus, with 629-630 for A, B, C, DRB1 and DQB1, roughly 520 for DQA1, 606 for DPA1, and approximately 470 for DPB1. Four to six DR-DQ haplotypes were handled as single units for association and clustering, since linkage in the cohort was strong. Across approximately 400 genotyped donors of the cohort, an average of about 240,000 unique TCR beta nucleotide sequences per donor were sequenced, and roughly a sixth of those sequences were non-productive.

Here is what the overall study found, with its caveats: A later analysis reported that several top co-occurrence clusters appeared linked to parvovirus B19, influenza, CMV and Epstein-Barr virus. The authors suggested that the approach could potentially be generalized to other disease states and immunological phenotypes. In vitro tests confirmed that a few of the cytomegalovirus-associated TCR beta chains recognize cytomegalovirus antigens. Immune exposure information for the cohort was limited to CMV serostatus. The study gave a list of some 150 TCR beta chains associated with cytomegalovirus. Correlated functional status among segregating V segments might be attributable to linkage disequilibrium, but an unknown experimental factor could not be ruled out. Presence/absence analyses assumed roughly uniform sequencing depth across donors, an assumption that may not hold. At a false discovery rate of 0.05, a later analysis linked 16,951 TCR beta sequences to specific HLA alleles. The earlier analysis of around 600 of the donors excluded fewer than 20 rarely observed V segments, including chromosome 9 orphons, because counts were too low. Compared with equally common non-associated chains, HLA-associated TCR beta chains in a later analysis were more clonally expanded and had lower generation probabilities. In a later genetic analysis, a missense DCLRE1C variant was associated with V-gene and J-gene trimming of TCR beta chains, and the association was replicated in an independent cohort. The classifier was reported to diagnose cytomegalovirus status with high specificity and sensitivity in both the original and validation cohorts. Most TCR sequences were observed very rarely across donors, whereas some public TCRs were present in many individuals. Compared with the roughly 700-donor mean, donors in an Asian-associated ancestry cluster had fewer N-insertions in productive TCRs, according to a later genetic analysis. Because HLA typing was unavailable for some donors at each locus, only the typed subset was used in association tests. Most CMV-associated TCR beta chains appeared to be HLA-restricted in a later analysis, and the HLA associations seemed to be driven largely by CMV exposure. In an earlier analysis of about 550 of the donors, most TCR beta V segments were observed in productive rearrangements about 87% or about 30% of the time, broadly matching IMGT annotations. A further reported finding was that TCR beta sequences accurately predicted the HLA-A and HLA-B alleles for most subjects in the first cohort. The sequencing pipeline was judged likely to have produced a cluster of highly shared sequence variants as a technical artifact. Assigning TCR associations to individual alleles was difficult when HLA alleles, especially DR and DQ, strongly co-occurred. In a later analysis, TCR association rates were found to vary across HLA loci, with the most associated TCRs seen for DRB1 alleles and the fewest for HLA-C alleles. In this cohort, only TCR beta chains were sequenced, and detectable features were limited by the absence of alpha or paired-chain data. The 87-base-pair reads could not distinguish some IMGT-functional V segments, including TRBV6-2 and TRBV6-3, so those segments were excluded.

This clonotype originated in a female donor in good health and CMV-seronegative. The sample consisted of PBMCs. The chain is made from TRBV29-1 and TRBJ1-4; too little of a D gene remains to name it. The CDR3 corresponds to CSVGSATNEKLFF. The bases read TGCAGCGTTGGCAGTGCAACTAATGAAAAACTGTTTTTT.